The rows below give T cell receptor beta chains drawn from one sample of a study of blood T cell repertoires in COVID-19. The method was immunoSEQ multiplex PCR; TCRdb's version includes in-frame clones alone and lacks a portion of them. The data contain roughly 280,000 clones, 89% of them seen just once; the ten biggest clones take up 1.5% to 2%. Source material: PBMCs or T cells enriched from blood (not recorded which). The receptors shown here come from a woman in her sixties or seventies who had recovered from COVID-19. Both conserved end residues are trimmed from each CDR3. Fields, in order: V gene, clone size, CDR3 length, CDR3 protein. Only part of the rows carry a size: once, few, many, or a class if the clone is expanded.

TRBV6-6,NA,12,ASSLAGGVNEQF
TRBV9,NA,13,ASSVEAFGSGTQY
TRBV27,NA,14,ASTTYSTRGIGEAF
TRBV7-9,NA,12,ASSVSQTQETQY
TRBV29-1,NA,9,SVVTNYEQF
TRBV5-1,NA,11,ASSVGGTNTIY
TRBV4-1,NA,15,ASSQPIRGRGNSPLH
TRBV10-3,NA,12,AIRRQGSYNEQF
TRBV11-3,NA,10,ASTGASETQY
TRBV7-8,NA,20,ASSIPREGALAGFSSTDTQY
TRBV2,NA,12,ASSESGGSYGYT
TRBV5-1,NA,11,ASSLAPNQPQH
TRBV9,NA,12,ASSVVGSTGELF
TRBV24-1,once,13,ATSDSLDSDYGYT
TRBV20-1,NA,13,SASGTGGPHYGYT
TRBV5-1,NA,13,ASSFLAGGTGELF
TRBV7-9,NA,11,ASRGRGNTEAF
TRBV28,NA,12,ASSLGQVVSPLH
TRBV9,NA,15,ASSVGEGGGQGLGYT